These 30 T cell receptor beta chains share one sample of origin, sequenced in a study of shared clonotypes between healthy human individuals (dated by TCRdb to the early 2020s). Library preparation used the immunoSEQ multiplex PCR assay. Not all clones reach the TCRdb copy of this immuneACCESS table, which keeps in-frame sequences only. Checked studies attribute under half of the gap to unresolved V genes and leave the rest unexplained. For this sample the table gives over a million clones, of which about 77% were detected only once. The ten top clones hold 1.5% of the sample. What was sequenced was memory CD4+ T cells sorted from blood. The meaning of the sample's cell subset or site label: CD45RA-negative fraction. The receptors derive from a man aged 18 to 29 in good health.

The J gene is TRBJ2-2, the V gene TRBV28; 7 bases map to TRBD1. This CDR3 has 14 residues. Trimming at V came to 7 bases and at J to 6 bases, leaving 8 bases not matched to a gene. Per the germline V gene, CDR1 is MDHEN and CDR2 is SYDVKM. CDR3 coding DNA: TGTGCCAGCATCATACAGGGGTCCTCCGGGGAGCTGTTTTTT. Encoded protein: CASIIQGSSGELFF.

The chain links TRBV4-3 to TRBJ1-6, with no clear D. Trimming shortened V by 0 bases and J by 5 bases, and 8 bases separated the two germline ends. The CDR3 contains 15 residues. Germline CDR1 and CDR2: LGHNA and YSLEER. CDR3 amino acids: CASSQEGRDNSPLHF. As DNA, the CDR3 is TGCGCCAGCAGCCAAGAGGGGAGGGATAATTCACCCCTCCACTTT.

The V gene is TRBV7-3, the J gene TRBJ2-3; 7 bases map to TRBD2. Germline CDR1 is SGHTA and CDR2 is FQGTGA. V lost 1 base, J lost 5 bases, and 0 bases stayed unmatched. The CDR3 is made up of 13 amino acids. This CDR3 is CASSLREGDTQYF. CDR3 DNA sequence: TGTGCCAGCAGCTTAAGGGAGGGAGATACGCAGTATTTT.

This clone was picked up a small number of times. The chain employs TRBV7-2 and TRBJ2-7; TRBD2 matches 7 bases. Per germline, CDR1 SGHTA and CDR2 FQGNSA. Trimming took 1 base from V and 0 from J; bases not matched to a gene: 6. CDR3 length: 16 residues. The CDR3 bases are TGTGCCAGCAGCTTAGACGCTAGCGGCTTCTCCTACGAGCAGTACTTC. Residues: CASSLDASGFSYEQYF.

This clone was seen only once. The rearrangement links TRBV9 to TRBJ1-1; the match to TRBD1 covers 11 bases. V was clipped by 3 bases and J by 5 bases; unmatched bases: 6. This CDR3 has 15 residues. CDR1 is SGDLS and CDR2 is YYNGEE in the germline V gene. The CDR3, as DNA: TGTGCCAGCAGCGCCGGACAGGGGGCAGGGACTGAAGCTTTCTTT. Protein: CASSAGQGAGTEAFF. Looking up the rest from reference TRBV9 and TRBJ1-1 gives the full variable domain: DSGVTQTPKHLITATGQRVTLRCSPRSGDLSVYWYQQSLDQGLQFLIQYYNGEERAKGNILERFSAQQFPDLHSELNLSSLELGDSALYFCASSAGQGAGTEAFFGQGTRLTVV.

The genes are TRBV27 and TRBJ1-3; 7 bases map to TRBD1. The V gene end was trimmed by 2 bases and the J gene end by 4 bases; junction bases not matched to a gene: 2. Germline values: CDR1 MNHEY, CDR2 SMNVEV (reference sequence). This CDR3 contains 14 residues. The chain's CDR3 is CASSLGTEGNTIYF. CDR3 DNA: TGTGCCAGCAGTTTAGGGACAGAAGGAAACACCATATATTTT.

This clone was picked up a small number of times. The chain recombines TRBV5-4 with TRBJ1-1, with D maybe TRBD1 (6 bases). Looked up from germline, CDR1 is SGHNT and CDR2 is YYREEE (reference sequence). The CDR3 runs 15 residues. V shed 4 bases and J shed 4 bases, with 17 bases lying between them. The CDR3 DNA is TGTGCCAGCAGCCCGGTCGGGGGGCGGATCACTGAAGCTTTCTTT. Translated: CASSPVGGRITEAFF.

The chain combines TRBV28 with TRBJ2-1; 14 nucleotides line up with TRBD2. The CDR3 spans 15 residues. Germline CDR1 and CDR2: MDHEN and SYDVKM. Trimming cost V 6 bases and J 9 bases; bases outside gene matches: 7. As DNA, the CDR3 is TGTGCCAGCAGGGAGGGACTAGCGGGGGTGGGTGAGCAGTTCTTC. Translation: CASREGLAGVGEQFF.

The chain uses TRBV5-1 and TRBJ2-7; maybe TRBD2 (7 bases). The CDR3 spans 16 residues. CDR1 is SGHRS and CDR2 is YFSETQ in the germline V gene. V was clipped by 4 bases and J by 3 bases, with 20 bases between them. The CDR3 sequence: CASSMWGGGNVYEQYF. The CDR3 DNA reads TGCGCCAGCAGCATGTGGGGAGGGGGGAACGTCTACGAGCAGTACTTC.

This sequence joins TRBV6-1 and TRBJ1-6, with D possibly being TRBD1 (5 bases). In germline, CDR1 is MNHNS, CDR2 SASEGT. Trimming removed 7 bases from V and 0 bases from J, with 10 bases in between. This CDR3 has 15 amino acids. CDR3 DNA: TGTGCCAGCACTCCGGGGGGCTCCTATAATTCACCCCTCCACTTT. Translation: CASTPGGSYNSPLHF.

The chain links TRBV2 to TRBJ2-5; 8 nucleotides match TRBD2. CDR3 length: 13 residues. Germline V lookup: CDR1 SNHLY, CDR2 FYNNEI. J lost 7 bases, V lost 3 bases, and 4 bases had no gene match. The DNA for the CDR3 is TGTGCCAGCAGTGACGTAGCGGGGCGGACCCAGTACTTC. This encodes CASSDVAGRTQYF.

This chain links TRBV11-1 with TRBJ2-5, with TRBD1 identical over 9 bases. This CDR3 spans 15 amino acids. Germline V gene sequence: CDR1 SGHAT, CDR2 FQDESV (reference sequence). J gave up 2 bases and V 5 bases, and 6 bases lay outside the gene matches. DNA of the CDR3: TGTGCCAGCAGCCCCCGGGACAGGGTACAAGAGACCCAGTACTTC. This translates into CASSPRDRVQETQYF.

The J gene is TRBJ2-7, the V gene TRBV6-5; D is unresolved. Between the trimmed V and J ends, which lost 6 bases and 3 bases, there was a span of 18 bases. The CDR3 loop spans 15 amino acids. From germline, CDR1 is MNHEY and CDR2 SVGAGI. CDR3 DNA sequence: TGTGCCAGCAGCCGTTCTTCTACTTCGAACTACGAGCAGTACTTC. Its protein is CASSRSSTSNYEQYF.

The chain is built from TRBV10-3 and TRBJ2-5; D may be TRBD2 (7 bases). Looked up from germline, CDR1 is ENHRY and CDR2 is SYGVKD. CDR3 size: 14 residues. V was trimmed by 7 bases and J by 0 bases, leaving 12 bases between them. CDR3 residues: CAIKGEGNQETQYF. The CDR3 region has the DNA TGTGCCATCAAGGGGGAGGGCAACCAAGAGACCCAGTACTTC.

The rearrangement links TRBV10-3 to TRBJ1-2, with no clear D. From germline, CDR1 is ENHRY and CDR2 SYGVKD. V lost 0 bases to trimming and J lost 1 base, with 12 bases between them. The CDR3 totals 16 residues. The CDR3 is CAISESSSGFNYGYTF. The CDR3 DNA is TGTGCCATCAGTGAGTCTTCTTCTGGGTTTAACTATGGCTACACCTTC.

The chain joins TRBV13 to TRBJ2-3, with TRBD2 matching over 11 bases. Germline V CDR1 and CDR2: PRHDT, FYEKMQ (reference sequence). The J segment lost 1 base and the V segment lost 4 bases, leaving 7 bases of the junction unmatched. The CDR3 totals 17 residues. CDR3 region: CASSSRGTSGRTDTQYF. The CDR3 DNA sequence: TGTGCCAGCAGCTCCCGCGGGACTAGCGGCCGCACAGATACGCAGTATTTT.

The chain links TRBV4-3 to TRBJ1-5; TRBD1 aligns across 7 bases. Unmatched junction bases numbered 4, after V lost 2 bases and J lost 6 bases. The germline V gene has CDR1 LGHNA and CDR2 YSLEER. CDR3 size: 14 residues. CDR3 nucleotide sequence: TGCGCCAGCAGCCAATTACAGGGGAGTCAGCCCCAGCATTTT. Translating it yields CASSQLQGSQPQHF.

The chain is built from TRBV5-1 and TRBJ2-3, with 9 bases identical to TRBD1. Germline lookup yields CDR1 SGHRS and CDR2 YFSETQ. V trimming: 7 bases; J trimming: 7 bases; junction bases outside the gene matches: 10. The CDR3 loop spans 14 amino acids. CDR3 coding DNA: TGCGCCAGCCGACCGGGACAGGGAAGAAATACGCAGTATTTT. Translating it yields CASRPGQGRNTQYF. The entire variable domain, with the rest obtained from reference TRBV5-1 and TRBJ2-3, is as follows: KAGVTQTPRYLIKTRGQQVTLSCSPISGHRSVSWYQQTPGQGLQFLFEYFSETQRNKGNFPGRFSGRQFSNSRSEMNVSTLELGDSALYLCASRPGQGRNTQYFGPGTRLTVL.

V is TRBV7-9 and J is TRBJ2-7, with D perhaps TRBD1 or TRBD2 (5 bases each). The germline gives CDR1 SEHNR, CDR2 FQNEAQ (reference sequence). The CDR3 is 15 residues long. Trimming left V 5 bases short and J 3 bases short, with 17 bases between. CDR3 region: CASSLTNLGVYEQYF. The CDR3 coding sequence is TGTGCCAGCAGCCTAACGAACCTGGGGGTCTACGAGCAGTACTTC.

This clone appeared a few times. This chain uses TRBV18 with TRBJ2-6; 9 bases match TRBD1. V lost 6 bases and J lost 6; bases outside the gene matches: 15. This CDR3 spans 18 amino acids. CDR1 and CDR2 (germline): KGHSH, LQKENI. CDR3 sequence (DNA): TGTGCCAGCTCGGCAGACAGGGGGTATTCGATTTTGGCCAACGTCCTGACTTTC. Amino acids: CASSADRGYSILANVLTF.

Turning to this clone: The sample contains more than one DNA sequence encoding this CDR3. The chain recombines TRBV7-2 with TRBJ1-2; 9 nucleotides line up with TRBD1. The CDR3 consists of 13 residues. The germline CDR1 and CDR2 sequences are SGHTA and FQGNSA. Unmatched junction bases numbered 1, after V lost 3 bases and J lost 5 bases. The CDR3 coding sequence is TGTGCCAGCAGCTTGGGACAGGGATATGGCTACACCTTC. It codes for CASSLGQGYGYTF.

The V gene is TRBV7-2, the J gene TRBJ2-7; 9 bases align to TRBD1. The CDR3 is 15 residues long. Germline V gives CDR1 SGHTA, CDR2 FQGNSA. Trimming cost V 5 bases and J 3 bases; bases outside gene matches: 8. As DNA, the CDR3 is TGTGCCAGCAGCGCCGGGACAGGGCGTGACTACGAGCAGTACTTC. It translates to CASSAGTGRDYEQYF.

This clone was counted only a few times. Different DNA sequences within this sample yield the same CDR3. This chain links TRBV7-9 with TRBJ1-1; TRBD1 might be the D (5 bases). This CDR3 has 14 amino acids. In germline, CDR1 is SEHNR, CDR2 FQNEAQ (reference sequence). Trimming removed 2 bases at V and 4 bases at J, with 11 bases between. This CDR3 reads CASSLQGAGTEAFF. CDR3 bases: TGTGCCAGCAGCTTACAGGGTGCCGGCACTGAAGCTTTCTTT.

The chain joins TRBV4-1 to TRBJ2-5; the match to TRBD2 covers 13 bases. CDR1 is MGHRA, CDR2 YSYEKL, per germline. The CDR3 runs 17 residues. The ends lost 1 base at V and 6 bases at J; junction bases unmatched: 8. In DNA, the CDR3 is TGCGCCAGCAGCCAAGGACAACTAGCGGGGGGGCCGAAGACCCAGTACTTC. Encoded protein: CASSQGQLAGGPKTQYF.

The chain combines TRBV28 with TRBJ2-7; D ambiguous. Germline V gene data show CDR1 as MDHEN and CDR2 as SYDVKM. The CDR3 extends over 11 amino acids. The V end was cut by 7 bases, the J end by 3 bases, with 7 bases between. In nucleotides, the CDR3 is TGTGCCAGCAAAGGGAACTACGAGCAGTACTTC. It specifies CASKGNYEQYF.

The genes are TRBV4-1 and TRBJ1-3, with a tentative D call TRBD1 (5 bases). Trimming removed 4 bases at V and 4 bases at J, with 11 bases between. The CDR3 contains 14 residues. Looked up from germline, CDR1 is MGHRA and CDR2 is YSYEKL. The DNA of the CDR3 is TGCGCCAGCAGCCCCGGGGGGGGAGGAAACACCATATATTTT. Amino acid sequence: CASSPGGGGNTIYF.

The chain is built from TRBV19 and TRBJ1-6; D perhaps matches TRBD1 (6 bases). Trimming stripped 3 bases from V and 0 bases from J, with 6 bases between. CDR1 is LNHDA, CDR2 SQIVND, per germline (reference sequence). The CDR3 has 15 residues. CDR3 amino acids: CASSMDSSYNSPLHF. CDR3 bases: TGTGCCAGTAGTATGGACAGCTCCTATAATTCACCCCTCCACTTT.

This sequence joins TRBV7-9 and TRBJ2-3; no clear D. Per the germline V gene, CDR1 is SEHNR and CDR2 is FQNEAQ (reference sequence). The CDR3 runs 13 residues. Trimming cost V 5 bases and J 0 bases, with 6 bases left between them. In DNA, the CDR3 is TGTGCCAGCAGCGCCCGCAGCACAGATACGCAGTATTTT. This codes for CASSARSTDTQYF.

In its sample, this clone was seen once. This chain connects TRBV30 to TRBJ2-3; 11 nucleotides align to TRBD1. This CDR3 contains 14 residues. J gave up 8 bases and V 4 bases, and 8 bases lay outside the gene matches. CDR1 is GTSNPN, CDR2 SVGIG, per germline (reference sequence). This CDR3 reads CAWIPWTGGRTQYF. CDR3 DNA sequence: TGTGCCTGGATACCTTGGACAGGGGGCCGTACGCAGTATTTT.

J is TRBJ2-5 and V is TRBV5-5; D is undetermined. This CDR3 contains 17 residues. The germline V gene encodes CDR1 SGHKS and CDR2 YYEKEE (reference sequence). V was trimmed by 0 bases and J by 5 bases, leaving 20 bases between them. The CDR3, as DNA: TGTGCCAGCAGCTTGGATTTCGACTCGCCATCACGGGAGACCCAGTACTTC. It translates to CASSLDFDSPSRETQYF. The full variable domain, with the rest looked up from reference TRBV5-5 and TRBJ2-5, is DAGVTQSPTHLIKTRGQQVTLRCSPISGHKSVSWYQQVLGQGPQFIFQYYEKEERGRGNFPDRFSARQFPNYSSELNVNALLLGDSALYLCASSLDFDSPSRETQYFGPGTRLLVL.